Below, 21 T cell receptor beta chains from the same sample are listed, as sequenced in a study of tumor and adjacent non-tumor tissue in lung cancer. Three rounds of nested PCR, following a modified ARM-PCR protocol, produced the TCRbeta library. TCRdb itself ran the multiplex PCR reads through MiXCR, one entry per CDR3 protein. The data show some 120,000 distinct CDR3 sequences, with around three fifths seen just once and around 13% held by the top ten. RNA was extracted from bulk tissue without any cell sorting. The sample comprised lung tumor tissue. These receptors all stem from a man aged 25 to 40 with non-small cell lung cancer.

On this clonotype itself: A read error is likely, as this CDR3 ends without the conserved phenylalanine or tryptophan. The rearrangement links TRBV11-1 to TRBJ2-2; 7 bases align to TRBD2. Germline V gene sequence: CDR1 SGHAT, CDR2 FQDESV (reference sequence). Trimming took 5 bases from V and 2 from J; bases not matched to a gene: 11. CDR3 length: 17 residues. The CDR3 here is CASSPDLERGNTGELFL. The CDR3 bases are TGTGCCAGCAGCCCAGACTTAGAGCGGGGCAACACCGGGGAGCTGTTTCTT.

In regard to this clonotype: The junction departs from the called germline gene at one end, perhaps through a read error. V is TRBV11-3 and J is TRBJ2-2, with 13 bases that match TRBD2. The CDR3 contains 16 residues. Looked up from germline, CDR1 is SGHNT and CDR2 is YENEEA. The CDR3 protein is CANSSRLAGGTGELFF. The CDR3 DNA is TGTGCCAACAGCTCAAGACTAGCGGGAGGTACAGGGGAGCTGTTTTTT.

To note about this clonotype: At one end the junction does not follow the germline gene, possibly because of a read error. The DNA of the CDR3 is TGTGTCATCTCCCCGGACATCTCCTATAATTCACCCATCCACTTT. Protein product: CVISPDISYNSPIHF. This chain uses TRBV10-3 with TRBJ1-6; tentative D call: TRBD1 (5 bases). The CDR3 loop spans 15 amino acids. Germline V lookup: CDR1 ENHRY, CDR2 SYGVKD.

As regards this clonotype: The junction does not match germline at one end; this may be a read error. This sequence joins TRBV13 and TRBJ2-2; the match to TRBD1 covers 7 bases. The germline CDR1 and CDR2 sequences are PRHDT and FYEKMQ (reference sequence). This CDR3 spans 15 amino acids. CDR3 in amino acids: CANSSEQGNIGELFF. CDR3 nucleotide sequence: TGTGCCAACAGCTCGGAACAGGGGAACATCGGGGAGCTGTTTTTT.

As for this clonotype: An end of the junction differs from the germline gene, which may be a read error. This chain joins TRBV7-8 and TRBJ2-3; D might be TRBD1 (6 bases). Germline V gives CDR1 SGHVS, CDR2 FQNEAQ. The CDR3 totals 16 residues. CDR3 in amino acids: CASSLSRGSGTDTQYF. CDR3 nucleotides: TGTGCCAGTAGCTTATCAAGGGGGTCGGGCACAGATACGCAGTATTTT. Supplemented by reference TRBV7-8 and TRBJ2-3, the full variable domain reads GAGVSQSPRYKVAKRGQDVALRCDPISGHVSLFWYQQALGQGPEFLTYFQNEAQLDKSGLPSDRFFAERPEGSVSTLKIQRTQQEDSAVYLCASSLSRGSGTDTQYFGPGTRLTVL.

Concerning this clonotype: At one end, the junction sequence differs from germline, possibly due to a read error. The V and J genes are TRBV6-2 or TRBV6-3 and TRBJ2-3; D perhaps matches TRBD2 (5 bases). Germline V gives CDR1 MNHEY, CDR2 SVGEGT. The CDR3 runs 18 residues. The chain's CDR3 is CAGSYSWEPRSSTDRQYF. As DNA, the CDR3 is TGTGCCGGCAGTTACAGCTGGGAGCCCCGCAGTTCCACAGATAGGCAGTATTTT.

With regard to this clonotype: A read error may explain this, as a much larger clone is one base away. V usage is TRBV24-1 and J usage is TRBJ2-1; 11 bases match TRBD1. CDR3 length: 16 residues. Germline V gene sequence: CDR1 KGHDR, CDR2 SFDVKD. The CDR3 loop reads CAISDLGTGGYNEQFF. CDR3 coding DNA: TGTGCCATCAGTGATTTGGGGACAGGGGGTTACAATGAGCAGTTCTTC.

As for this clonotype: A read error may be the cause here, since a much bigger clone is one base away. The rearrangement joins TRBV29-1 to TRBJ2-1; no firm D call. The germline V gene has CDR1 SQVTM and CDR2 ANQGSEA. There are 10 residues in the CDR3. The CDR3 region is CSAGHNGQFF. CDR3 DNA: TGCAGCGCGGGCCACAATGGGCAGTTCTTC.

With respect to this clonotype: Just one base apart from a much larger clone, this may be a read error. This chain links TRBV29-1 with TRBJ1-1; TRBD1 matches at 8 bases. Germline lookup yields CDR1 SQVTM and CDR2 ANQGSEA. The CDR3 contains 13 residues. Trimming removed 7 bases from V and 1 base from J; junction bases left unmatched: 5. The CDR3 sequence: CSGLTGENTEAFF. The CDR3 nucleotides read TGCAGCGGCCTGACAGGGGAGAACACTGAAGCTTTCTTT.

As for this clonotype: A much larger clone is a single base away; this may be a read error. The chain links TRBV12-3 or TRBV12-4 to TRBJ1-5, with a tentative D call TRBD1 (5 bases). This CDR3 has 13 residues. CDR3 loop: CASSLDGTQPKHF. CDR3 in DNA: TGTGCCAGCAGTTTAGACGGGACCCAGCCCAAGCATTTT.

Comments on this clonotype: A much larger clone is a single base away; this may be a read error. The V gene is TRBV6-1, the J gene TRBJ2-7; the D gene is possibly TRBD2 (5 bases). Germline V CDR1 and CDR2: MNHNS, SASEGT. V was clipped by 3 bases and J by 3 bases, with 12 bases between them. CDR3 length equals 14 residues. The CDR3 bases are TGTGCCAGCAGTGATAGGGAGAGGAACTACGAGCAGTACTTC. It encodes CASSDRERNYEQYF.

On this clonotype: A junction end diverges from the germline sequence, so it may reflect a read error. The chain links TRBV11-3 to TRBJ2-1; the D is unclear. The CDR3 is 13 residues long. Germline values: CDR1 SGHNT, CDR2 YENEEA. This CDR3 is CTSSPTPGNGRFF. The DNA for the CDR3 is TGTACCAGCAGCCCCACACCTGGCAATGGGCGGTTCTTC.

As concerns this clonotype: One base away lies a much larger clone, so this may be a sequencing read error. The genes are TRBV6-2 or TRBV6-3 and TRBJ2-7, with TRBD1 identical over 9 bases. Trimming at V came to 4 bases and at J to 9 bases, leaving 13 bases not matched to a gene. Germline values: CDR1 MNHEY, CDR2 SVGEGT. The CDR3 extends over 15 amino acids. Here the CDR3 DNA reads TGTGCCAGCAGTTGCGCGGGACAGGGACTTCCAGGGCAGTACTTC. It specifies CASSCAGQGLPGQYF.

Of note for this clonotype: The junction departs from germline at one end; a sequencing error may be responsible. V gene TRBV4-1 combines with J gene TRBJ2-7; TRBD1 is a possible D gene (6 bases). Germline V gene lookup returns CDR1 MGHRA and CDR2 YSYEKL. The CDR3 extends over 15 amino acids. CDR3 region: CASRQAPGQSYEQYF. The CDR3 DNA follows: TGCGCCAGCAGGCAAGCTCCCGGACAGTCCTACGAGCAGTATTTC.

In the case of this clonotype: Because the CDR3 is missing its conserved closing phenylalanine or tryptophan, this is likely a read error. It is unclear where the CDR3 begins or ends on the DNA, so no DNA is shown, and the CDR3 is as TCRdb lists it. Here the CDR3 reads CASSLGRTGSCFL. The chain employs TRBV11-3 and TRBJ2-2. Both ends counted, the CDR3 spans 13 residues. CDR1 and CDR2 (germline): SGHNT, YENEEA.

Remarks on this clonotype: A junction end diverges from the germline sequence, so it may reflect a read error. The chain uses TRBV14 and TRBJ2-1; no definite D call. The length of the CDR3 is 12 residues. CDR1 and CDR2 (germline): SGHDN, FVKESK. The CDR3 bases are TGTGCCAACAGCCCCAACCTAGTGGTGCTGTTCTTC. This translates into CANSPNLVVLFF.

In regard to this clonotype: Possible read error: a much larger clone is one base away. The V call is TRBV6-5, the J call TRBJ1-1; TRBD1 aligns across 7 bases. The CDR3 covers 14 residues. CDR1 is MNHEY, CDR2 SVGAGI, per germline. The CDR3 protein is CVSSSDRVNTEAFF. CDR3 sequence (DNA): TGTGTCAGCAGTTCCGACAGGGTGAACACTGAAGCTTTCTTT.

Remarks on this clonotype: Germline is not matched at one junction end, which may reflect a read error. The chain joins TRBV29-1 to TRBJ2-7; possibly TRBD2 for D (6 bases). The CDR3 runs 12 residues. CDR1 and CDR2 (germline): SQVTM, ANQGSEA. This CDR3 is CSLVGGSHERYF. CDR3 DNA sequence: TGCAGCCTTGTCGGAGGGTCTCACGAGCGGTACTTC.

Regarding this clonotype: At one boundary the junction diverges from the germline segment, which might be a read error. Here the CDR3 DNA reads TGCGCCAGCCGCCATCCCGGGGATGAGCAGTTCTTC. It encodes CASRHPGDEQFF. The chain links TRBV4-1 to TRBJ2-1, with a possible D match to TRBD2 (5 bases). The CDR3 loop spans 12 amino acids. The germline V gene encodes CDR1 MGHRA and CDR2 YSYEKL.

The table lists this clonotype with many counts. The chain couples TRBV11-2 to TRBJ2-5; no clear D. Germline-derived CDR1 and CDR2 are SGHAT and FQNNGV. V gave up 3 bases and J gave up 5 bases, with 7 bases separating them. The CDR3 has 12 amino acids. The chain's CDR3 is CASSFQLETQYF. CDR3 in DNA: TGTGCCAGCAGCTTCCAGCTCGAGACCCAGTACTTC.

Of note for this clonotype: A much more abundant neighbour one base away suggests this may be a read error. The chain recombines TRBV20-1 with TRBJ2-2; D uncertain. In germline, CDR1 is DFQATT, CDR2 SNEGSKA (reference sequence). V lost 1 base and J 8 bases, leaving 8 bases between the germline ends. This CDR3 comprises 12 residues. CDR3 DNA sequence: TGCAGTGCTAGAGTTTTACGGGGGGAGCTGTTTTTT. This codes for CSARVLRGELFF.